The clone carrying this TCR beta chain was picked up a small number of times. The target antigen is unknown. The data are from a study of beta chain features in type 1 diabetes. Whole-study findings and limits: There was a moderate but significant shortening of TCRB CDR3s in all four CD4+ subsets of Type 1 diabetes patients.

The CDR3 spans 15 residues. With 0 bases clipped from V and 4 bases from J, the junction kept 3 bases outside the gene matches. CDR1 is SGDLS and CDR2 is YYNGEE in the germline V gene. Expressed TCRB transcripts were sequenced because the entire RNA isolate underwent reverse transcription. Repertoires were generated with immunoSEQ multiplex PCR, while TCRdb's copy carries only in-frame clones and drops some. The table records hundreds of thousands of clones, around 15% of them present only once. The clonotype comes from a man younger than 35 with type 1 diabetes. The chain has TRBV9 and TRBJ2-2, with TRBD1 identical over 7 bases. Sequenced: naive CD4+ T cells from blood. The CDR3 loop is CASSVAGQSTGELFF. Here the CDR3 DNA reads TGTGCCAGCAGCGTAGCGGGACAGTCCACCGGGGAGCTGTTTTTT.